A selection of T cell receptor beta chains follows, all from one sample in a study of cytomegalovirus exposure and HLA in healthy donors. The method was immunoSEQ multiplex PCR; TCRdb's version includes in-frame clones alone and lacks a portion of them. The table records roughly 130,000 clones, approximately 80% of them present only once. Sequencing was carried out using PBMCs. The source of these receptors is a male donor in good health and CMV-seropositive. Each CDR3 is given with its conserved first and last residue. A D gene is named only where the DNA matches it firmly. Rows may omit the clone size; those that give it use once, few, many or a size class.

TRBJ1-2 | . | 14 | TRBV27 | . | TGTGCCAGCAGTTTGAGTACAGCTAACTATGGCTACACCTTC | CASSLSTANYGYTF
TRBJ2-7 | . | 15 | TRBV28 | TRBD2 | TGTGCCAGCAGATTCAGCGGGAGGCCCTCCTACGAGCAGTACTTC | CASRFSGRPSYEQYF
TRBJ2-7 | . | 15 | TRBV5-1 | TRBD1 | TGCGCCAGCAGCCAAGGACAGGGGGTTACCTACGAGCAGTACTTC | CASSQGQGVTYEQYF
TRBJ2-7 | once | 14 | TRBV15 | TRBD2 | TGTGCCACCAGGTCAACGGGGGGACCCCCCGAGCAGTACTTC | CATRSTGGPPEQYF
TRBJ2-7 | . | 15 | TRBV5-1 | TRBD2 | TGCGCCAGCAGCCCTGACCCGGGACTAGCGTCCGAGCAGTACTTC | CASSPDPGLASEQYF
TRBJ2-3 | few | 13 | TRBV6-6 | . | TGTGCCAGCAGCCCCCCCGAGACAGATACGCAGTATTTT | CASSPPETDTQYF
TRBJ1-2 | once | 16 | TRBV10-3 | TRBD1 | TGTGCCATCAGTGAACGGGACAGGGGATTGGGCTATGGCTACACCTTC | CAISERDRGLGYGYTF
TRBJ2-2 | . | 16 | TRBV27 | TRBD2 | TGTGCCAGCAGTCCTGGACTAGCGGCCCTCCCCGGGGAGCTGTTTTTT | CASSPGLAALPGELFF
TRBJ2-7 | . | 14 | TRBV5-6 | TRBD2 | TGTGCCAGCAGCTTGTGGCGGGAGGGGCACGAGCAGTACTTC | CASSLWREGHEQYF
TRBJ2-1 | once | 15 | TRBV19 | . | TGTGCCAGTACCCGGGCGGGGGCCCCCTACAATGAGCAGTTCTTC | CASTRAGAPYNEQFF
TRBJ2-2 | . | 17 | TRBV11-2 | . | TGTGCCAGCATCCTTGTGTATGGGGGCGCACACACCGGGGAGCTGTTTTTT | CASILVYGGAHTGELFF
TRBJ2-7 | . | 12 | TRBV10-3 | . | TGTGCCTCCCGGTCGGGAGAGGGCGAGCAGTACTTC | CASRSGEGEQYF
TRBJ1-2 | . | 16 | TRBV14 | TRBD1 | TGTGCCAGCAGCCAAGAGGGGGGACAGGGGCGCCAAGGCTACACCTTC | CASSQEGGQGRQGYTF
TRBJ2-5 | . | 15 | TRBV18 | TRBD2 | TGTGCCAGCTCACCATCACTAGCGGGGCAAGAGACCCAGTACTTC | CASSPSLAGQETQYF
TRBJ2-6 | . | 18 | TRBV4-1 | . | TGCGCCAGCAGCCAAGATTGGCCAGGGGGGAATGGGGCCAACGTCCTGACTTTC | CASSQDWPGGNGANVLTF
TRBJ2-2 | . | 15 | TRBV5-8 | . | TGTGCCAGCAGCCAACTACAGGGAGGGACCGGGGAGCTGTTTTTT | CASSQLQGGTGELFF
TRBJ2-1 | . | 16 | TRBV28 | . | TGTGCCAGCAGTCCTTCACGGGAGAACCCCTACAATGAGCAGTTCTTC | CASSPSRENPYNEQFF
TRBJ1-2 | . | 12 | TRBV5-1 | . | TGCGCCAGCAGCAAACTCGGTGATCCGGACACCTTC | CASSKLGDPDTF
TRBJ2-2 | . | 15 | TRBV7-8 | . | TGTGCCAGCAGCTTACTCTCCGGAGAGGCCGGGGAGCTGTTTTTT | CASSLLSGEAGELFF
TRBJ1-5 | . | 13 | TRBV30 | TRBD1 | TGTGCCTGCAAAGGACAGGGTAATCAGCCCCAGCATTTT | CACKGQGNQPQHF
TRBJ2-5 | few | 15 | TRBV11-2 | . | TGTGCCAGCAGCTTAAGTGCCGGAACTCTAGTTGAGCAGTACTTC | CASSLSAGTLVEQYF
TRBJ2-7 | . | 12 | TRBV7-9 | . | TGTGCCAGCGGAGTGGTATCCTACGAGCAGTACTTC | CASGVVSYEQYF
TRBJ2-1 | . | 14 | TRBV6-5 | TRBD1 | TGTGCCAGCAGTTACAGTGGGACAGTATGGGAGCAGTTCTTC | CASSYSGTVWEQFF
TRBJ1-2 | . | 15 | TRBV6-4 | TRBD1 | TGTGCCAGCAGTCCTACAGGACAGGGGAACTATGGCTACACCTTC | CASSPTGQGNYGYTF
TRBJ2-7 | once | 15 | TRBV5-1 | . | TGCGCCAGCAGCTTGGTTCCGCAGGAGGGATACGAGCAGTACTTC | CASSLVPQEGYEQYF
TRBJ2-3 | . | 18 | TRBV4-2 | TRBD2 | TGTGCCAGCAGCCATCCCCCGGCTAGCGGGATGCTCACAGATACGCAGTATTTT | CASSHPPASGMLTDTQYF
TRBJ2-3 | . | 17 | TRBV28 | . | TGTGCCAGCGGCCGGACAGGGTGGCGGGAGGGGACAGATACGCAGTATTTT | CASGRTGWREGTDTQYF
TRBJ2-3 | . | 13 | TRBV2 | . | TGTGCCAGCAGTGGCGGCAGCACAGATACGCAGTATTTT | CASSGGSTDTQYF
TRBJ1-5 | once | 18 | TRBV28 | . | TGTGCCAGCAGTTTAAGATTGGGGGGGCTACATAGCAATCAGCCCCAGCATTTT | CASSLRLGGLHSNQPQHF
TRBJ2-1 | . | 16 | TRBV5-4 | TRBD2 | TGTGCCAGCAGCTCCCGACTAGCGGGCTACTACAATGAGCAGTTCTTC | CASSSRLAGYYNEQFF
TRBJ2-5 | . | 18 | TRBV28 | TRBD2 | TGTGCCAGCAGCCAGCTAGGGACTAGCGGGGCCGAGCAAGAGACCCAGTACTTC | CASSQLGTSGAEQETQYF
TRBJ2-7 | . | 15 | TRBV4-2 | . | TGTGCCAGCAGCCAAGCAAGGCGGGGGCTCCACGAGCAGTACTTC | CASSQARRGLHEQYF
TRBJ2-7 | . | 16 | TRBV4-1 | TRBD2 | TGCGCCAGCAGCCAACTTACGACTAGCGGTTCCTACGAGCAGTACTTC | CASSQLTTSGSYEQYF
TRBJ2-7 | few | 14 | TRBV28 | TRBD1 | TGTGCCAGCAGTGCTCGGACAGGGGTCTACGAGCAGTACTTC | CASSARTGVYEQYF
TRBJ1-1 | . | 14 | TRBV10-3 | . | TGTGCCATCAGTGAGCCTCAGGGAAACACTGAAGCTTTCTTT | CAISEPQGNTEAFF
TRBJ2-7 | . | 16 | TRBV4-3 | TRBD1 | TGCGCCAGCAGCCAGCAGACGGACAGGGGGTCCTACGAGCAGTACTTC | CASSQQTDRGSYEQYF
TRBJ2-2 | few | 16 | TRBV10-2 | TRBD1 | TGCGCCAGCAGTGAGTGGGAGACAGGGGGCTCCGGGGAGCTGTTTTTT | CASSEWETGGSGELFF
TRBJ2-1 | . | 12 | TRBV30 | . | TGTGCCTGGACTAGAGTCGGCAATGAGCAGTTCTTC | CAWTRVGNEQFF
TRBJ2-1 | . | 16 | TRBV12-2 | . | TGTGCAAGTCGCTTAGTGCACAGGGGGCGCCCTCTTGAGCAGTTCTTC | CASRLVHRGRPLEQFF
TRBJ2-1 | . | 12 | TRBV9 | . | TGTGCCAGCAGCACCCGGTCGAATGAGCAGTTCTTC | CASSTRSNEQFF
TRBJ2-5 | . | 16 | TRBV21-1 | . | TGTGCCAGCAGCAAGACCCTTAAGCGGGACCAAGAGACCCAGTACTTC | CASSKTLKRDQETQYF
TRBJ2-1 | . | 15 | TRBV5-4 | TRBD1 | TGTGCCAGCAGCCCAGGACAGGGGGCATCATATGAGCAGTTCTTC | CASSPGQGASYEQFF
TRBJ2-1 | . | 15 | TRBV14 | . | TGTGCCAGCAGCCAATTAGTGGTAGAGGGCGCCCGGCGGTTCTTC | CASSQLVVEGARRFF